This T cell receptor beta chain is from a study of blood T cell repertoires in COVID-19 (dated by TCRdb to between 2020 and 2021). Regarding the research as a whole: Collaborator samples came from the United States, Italy and Spain and covered acute and convalescent phases of COVID-19. The material from the prospective study consisted of cDNA or gDNA derived from T cells, B-cell-depleted T cells, or PBMCs. Subjects who had been exposed to COVID-19, were actively infected with it, or had recovered from it provided the deeply sampled blood TCRbeta repertoires that made up the dataset. The repertoires were made available in a free public database intended to serve as a resource for research on the immune response to SARS-CoV-2. Samples came from the ongoing ImmuneRACE study (first 160 participants) plus 1,254 subjects from 6 global collaborators. Sample metadata almost always included a de-identified subject ID, COVID-19 status, age in years and sex. HLA class I and class II types, where available, came from metadata supplied by the sample provider rather than from assay-based typing. The paper as a whole reports these results and caveats: How much clinical and demographic metadata was included differed by source and by participant, and the metadata was provided uncurated.

In regard to this clone: Its antigen has not been determined. Qualities for individual bases were not recorded, and no much larger clone is one base off.

In the germline V gene, CDR1 corresponds to SNHLY and CDR2 to FYNNEI. V and J are truncated by 1 base and 2 bases respectively, leaving an intervening sequence of 10 bases. Including the terminal cysteine and phenylalanine, the CDR3 comprises 15 residues. This entry keeps only the CDR3 DNA: 45 bases, framed from base 1. TCRbeta CDR3 regions were amplified from genomic DNA using the immunoSEQ Assay, a bias-controlled multiplex PCR. Per the original workflow: Nucleated cell counts per sample were estimated from amplification of reference gene primers within the assay. Sequence reads were collapsed and filtered to measure the absolute abundance of every unique TCRbeta CDR3 rearrangement. For each sample, productive Simpson clonality was calculated as the square root of Simpson's diversity index over productive rearrangements. The source is immuneACCESS, and TCRdb retained only in-frame sequences with V and J called. Part of the clones is not carried over; for the studies checked, unresolved V genes explain less than half of this, and the remainder is unexplained. The V and J calls and clone size were taken over from that table, and D and trimming were inferred from the DNA. The sample yields 280,000 or so clones; roughly 90% were counted once. The ten top clones hold under 15% of the sample.

Whole blood was collected in K2EDTA tubes by collaborating institutions according to the institutions' own protocols. Collaborator samples were shipped for TCRbeta analysis as frozen whole blood, isolated PBMCs, or DNA extracted from either sample type. The source material was peripheral blood. The sequence joins TRBV2 to TRBJ2-3; there is no confident call for the D gene. The TCR comes from a woman aged 55-75 years with acute or convalescent COVID-19. The CDR3 protein sequence reads: CASSEGKRITDTQYF. The DNA reads TGTGCCAGCAGTGAAGGCAAGAGGATCACAGATACGCAGTATTTT.